One sample yielded the 23 T cell receptor beta chains listed below, sequenced in a study of T cells in women clearing cervical HPV infection. Libraries were prepared by immunoSEQ multiplex PCR; TCRdb keeps only in-frame clonotypes and omits some of them. This listing includes tens of thousands of clones. Sequenced sample: blood buffy coat. Receptor source: a woman aged 18 to 75 with a cervical HPV16 infection that either progressed to CIN3+ or cleared (not recorded which).

On this clone itself: Sequencing ends 3 residues short of the CDR3 end; the germline J gene provides the rest. J is TRBJ1-4 and V is TRBV11-2; D call uncertain. V was clipped by 5 bases and J by 0 bases, with 10 bases between them. This CDR3 has 15 residues. The germline V gene has CDR1 SGHAT and CDR2 FQNNGV. The CDR3 DNA, read in part, is TGTGCCAGCAGCACCTACAGTTCAACTAATGAAAAA. Protein sequence: CASSTYSSTNEK. The full CDR3 reads CASSTYSSTNEKLFF.

Points on this clone: With the read ending 3 residues before the CDR3 end, the germline J gene is used to fill in that end. The chain has TRBV4-1 and TRBJ2-3; the D is unclear. Germline V CDR1 and CDR2: MGHRA, YSYEKL. This CDR3 is built from 16 residues. The CDR3 protein is CASSQPKAGIRETQYF. Incomplete CDR3 DNA: TGCGCCAGCAGCCAACCAAAAGCAGGTATCCGAGAGACG.

Turning to this clone: Read data end 3 residues before the CDR3 end; the end is taken from the germline J gene. This chain joins TRBV2 and TRBJ1-1, with a weak D call TRBD1 (6 bases). The CDR3 is 13 residues long. From germline, CDR1 is SNHLY and CDR2 FYNNEI. V shed 11 bases and J shed 5 bases, with 18 bases lying between them. CDR3 residues: CAPYGGGRTEAFF. The sequenced part of the CDR3 DNA is TGTGCCCCCTATGGGGGGGGCCGTACTGAA.

In the case of this clone: The sequence runs out 3 residues before the end of the CDR3; the remainder is reconstructed from the germline J gene. The rearrangement links TRBV10-3 to TRBJ2-3; 8 nucleotides match TRBD2. Unmatched junction bases numbered 9, after V lost 3 bases and J lost 4 bases. The CDR3 is made up of 16 amino acids. Germline-derived CDR1 and CDR2 are ENHRY and SYGVKD. The part of the CDR3 DNA that was read is TGTGCCATCAGTGACCCTACAGCGGGAGCGGCAGATACG. Amino acids: CAISDPTAGAADT. The CDR3 in full is CAISDPTAGAADTQYF.

On this clone itself: Read data end 3 residues before the CDR3 end; the end is taken from the germline J gene. This chain joins TRBV28 and TRBJ1-5; 8 bases match TRBD1. CDR3 length: 15 residues. Trimming took 5 bases from V and 3 from J; bases not matched to a gene: 6. Germline lookup yields CDR1 MDHEN and CDR2 SYDVKM. CDR3 sequence reads: CASSPDRGDNQPQHF. The CDR3 DNA, read in part, is TGTGCCAGCAGTCCCGACAGGGGCGACAATCAGCCC.

A remark on this clone: Read coverage stops 3 residues before the CDR3 terminus; the germline J gene supplies the remainder. The chain joins TRBV30 to TRBJ1-5; 7 bases are shared with TRBD1. The J segment lost 5 bases and the V segment lost 2 bases, leaving 6 bases of the junction unmatched. In germline, CDR1 is GTSNPN, CDR2 SVGIG (reference sequence). This CDR3 region has 14 residues. The CDR3 loop is CAWSHRGRDQPQHF. CDR3 bases read: TGTGCCTGGAGTCACAGGGGCCGAGATCAGCCC.

For this clone: Coverage ceases 3 residues before the CDR3 finishes, and the germline J gene fills in the end. This chain joins TRBV18 and TRBJ2-3; D unresolved. The CDR3 is 12 residues long. CDR1 is KGHSH and CDR2 is LQKENI in the germline V gene. This chain's CDR3 is CASSPSIETQYF. The part of the CDR3 DNA that was read is TGTGCCAGCTCACCAAGTATAGAGACG.

A note on this clone: The read terminates 3 residues before the CDR3 end, so the remaining end is supplied by the germline J gene. This chain uses TRBV7-2 with TRBJ1-5, with D possibly TRBD1 on 5 matching bases. This CDR3 comprises 14 residues. Trimming shortened V by 6 bases and J by 4 bases, and 13 bases separated the two germline ends. Germline CDR1 is SGHTA and CDR2 is FQGNSA. CDR3 loop: CASSRGHPNQPQHF. The CDR3 DNA, read in part, is TGTGCCAGCAGTCGAGGACACCCTAATCAGCCC.

About this clone itself: The CDR3 goes on 3 residues after the read ends, and that part is filled in from the germline J gene. This chain connects TRBV30 to TRBJ1-1; D is ambiguous. The CDR3 loop spans 11 amino acids. CDR1 is GTSNPN and CDR2 is SVGIG in the germline V gene (reference sequence). CDR3: CAWSVETKAFF. The part of the CDR3 DNA that was read is TGTGCCTGGAGCGTCGAGACTAAG.

A note on this clone: The read terminates 3 residues before the CDR3 end, so the remaining end is supplied by the germline J gene. The chain combines TRBV4-1 with TRBJ2-5; TRBD1 is a possible D gene (6 bases). The CDR3 sequence is 14 residues long. Germline V CDR1 and CDR2: MGHRA, YSYEKL. V was clipped by 2 bases and J by 1 base, with 8 bases between them. The covered CDR3 bases are TGCGCCAGCAGCCAAACAGGGTTCCAAGAGACC. Translating it yields CASSQTGFQET. The whole CDR3 is CASSQTGFQETQYF.

As regards this clone: The CDR3 end falls 3 residues outside the read, so it is completed with the germline J gene. This chain uses TRBV20-1 with TRBJ1-3, with D hard to call. The germline gives CDR1 DFQATT, CDR2 SNEGSKA (reference sequence). V lost 5 bases and J lost 0, with 8 bases in between. The CDR3 length is 13 residues. The CDR3 bases that were read are TGCAGTGCTCACAGTAACTCTGGAAACACC. The encoded protein is CSAHSNSGNT. The CDR3 in its entirety is CSAHSNSGNTIYF.

Worth noting for this clone: The CDR3 end lies 3 residues beyond the end of the read and is filled in from the germline J gene. V and J are TRBV19 and TRBJ1-1; TRBD1 matches at 7 bases. This CDR3 contains 14 residues. Germline CDR1 and CDR2: LNHDA and SQIVND (reference sequence). V shed 6 bases, J shed 0 bases, and the junction held 4 bases outside the gene matches. CDR3 region: CASSRQGVNTEAFF. The part of the CDR3 DNA that was read is TGTGCCAGTAGCAGACAGGGAGTGAACACTGAA.

Remarks on this clone: Sequencing ends 3 residues short of the CDR3 end; the germline J gene provides the rest. This rearrangement joins TRBV12-3 or TRBV12-4 to TRBJ2-1; 10 bases are a match to TRBD1. With 5 bases clipped from V and 9 bases from J, the junction kept 7 bases outside the gene matches. CDR3 length: 14 amino acids. The CDR3 loop is CASSLGQGWGEQFF. The covered CDR3 bases are TGTGCCAGCAGTCTGGGACAGGGGTGGGGTGAG.

A remark on this clone: The observed sequence ends 3 residues before the CDR3 terminus, with the missing tail filled in from the germline J gene. V gene TRBV19 combines with J gene TRBJ1-2, with unresolved D. Germline CDR1 reads LNHDA; CDR2 reads SQIVND (reference sequence). V gave up 3 bases and J gave up 6 bases, with 5 bases separating them. There are 11 residues in the CDR3. The CDR3 is CASSIRDGYTF. The part of the CDR3 DNA that was read is TGTGCCAGTAGTATCCGGGATGGC.

A note on this clone: The read terminates 3 residues ahead of where the CDR3 ends, so the germline J gene completes it. This chain links TRBV11-3 with TRBJ1-4, with D perhaps matching TRBD1 (5 bases). The CDR3 has 15 amino acids. The V gene's germline CDR1 is SGHNT and CDR2 YENEEA. The CDR3 reads CASSWESRGANVLFF. CDR3 bases read: TGTGCCAGCTCCTGGGAGAGCCGTGGGGCCAACGTA.

As to this clone: At one of its ends the junction is not consistent with the germline gene, which may arise from a read error. The read falls 3 residues short of the CDR3 end, and the missing part is taken from the germline J gene. The chain uses TRBV7-7 and TRBJ2-5; possible D gene TRBD1, 5 bases. The CDR3 spans 14 residues. CDR1 SSHAT and CDR2 FNYEAQ come from the germline V gene (reference sequence). CDR3 amino acids: CASSLETAGETQYF. The CDR3 bases that were read are TGTGCTAGCAGCTTAGAGACAGCCGGGGAGACC.

About this clone: The read falls 3 residues short of the CDR3 end, and the missing part is taken from the germline J gene. Other DNA sequences in this specimen translate into the identical CDR3. The J gene is TRBJ1-3, the V gene TRBV19; D is perhaps TRBD1 (6 bases). V dropped 8 bases and J dropped 3 bases, with 14 bases sitting between them. Germline V CDR1 and CDR2: LNHDA, SQIVND (reference sequence). This CDR3 region has 14 residues. CDR3 sequence reads: CASSQGSGGNTIYF. Incomplete CDR3 DNA: TGTGCCAGTTCACAGGGCTCGGGTGGAAACACC.

On this clone: The read is 3 residues too short to cover the CDR3 end, so that end is filled in from the germline J gene. The V gene is TRBV5-1, the J gene TRBJ1-4; 9 bases map to TRBD1. The V and J ends lost 2 bases and 4 bases, in that order; junction bases with no gene match: 6. The length of the CDR3 is 16 residues. Germline CDR1 reads SGHRS; CDR2 reads YFSETQ. This CDR3 is CASSFFGQGSNEKLFF. The DNA read from the CDR3 is TGCGCCAGCAGCTTCTTTGGACAGGGGAGTAATGAAAAA.

Details on this clone: The sequence runs out 3 residues before the end of the CDR3; the remainder is reconstructed from the germline J gene. The J gene is TRBJ2-7, the V gene TRBV20-1; a weak D match, TRBD1 (6 bases). The CDR3 has 15 amino acids. The V and J ends lost 3 bases and 0 bases respectively, with 15 bases between them. The germline V gene has CDR1 DFQATT and CDR2 SNEGSKA (reference sequence). The CDR3 DNA, read in part, is TGCAGTGCTAGCGTTGGGACACAGCCCTCCTACGAG. Translated: CSASVGTQPSYE. The complete CDR3 sequence is CSASVGTQPSYEQYF.

As regards this clone: Coverage ceases 3 residues before the CDR3 finishes, and the germline J gene fills in the end. J is TRBJ2-2 and V is TRBV30; D is unresolved. The CDR3 is 12 amino acids. Germline V gene data show CDR1 as GTSNPN and CDR2 as SVGIG (reference sequence). CDR3 DNA (partial): TGTGCCTGGACAGCAACTAATGAAAAG. Residues: CAWTATNEK. The full CDR3 is CAWTATNEKLFF.

As concerns this clone: The missing CDR3 end, 3 residues past where the read stops, is filled in from the germline J gene. The gene calls are TRBV7-9 and TRBJ2-5, with a tentative D call TRBD2 (6 bases). Germline V gene data show CDR1 as SEHNR and CDR2 as FQNEAQ (reference sequence). The CDR3 is made up of 15 amino acids. Trimming stripped 1 base from V and 3 bases from J, with 12 bases between. The part of the CDR3 DNA that was read is TGTGCCAGCAGCTTAGGGAGGGGATGGGAAGAGACC. This gives the protein CASSLGRGWEET. The entire CDR3 reads CASSLGRGWEETQYF.

With regard to this clone: The read gets to within 3 residues of the CDR3 end, and the germline J gene fills in the rest. V and J are TRBV28 and TRBJ2-1; 8 bases are shared with TRBD2. After removal of 3 bases from V and 4 bases from J, the junction contained 11 bases not matched to a gene. This CDR3 has 17 residues. Germline V gene sequence: CDR1 MDHEN, CDR2 SYDVKM. Partial CDR3 DNA: TGTGCCAGCAGTTTCTTTTACCAGCGGGGGAGATACAATGAG. It yields the protein CASSFFYQRGRYNE. The whole CDR3 region reads CASSFFYQRGRYNEQFF. Drawing the rest from reference TRBV28 and TRBJ2-1, the complete variable domain is DVKVTQSSRYLVKRTGEKVFLECVQDMDHENMFWYRQDPGLGLRLIYFSYDVKMKEKGDIPEGYSVSREKKERFSLILESASTNQTSMYLCASSFFYQRGRYNEQFFGPGTRLTVL.

Comments on this clone: The read halts 3 residues ahead of the CDR3 end, with the missing end drawn from the germline J gene. The V gene is TRBV7-9, the J gene TRBJ1-2; a weak D match, TRBD1 (5 bases). The CDR3 has 14 amino acids. Germline V CDR1 and CDR2: SEHNR, FQNEAQ (reference sequence). The CDR3: CASSLGTGSYDYTF. The DNA read from the CDR3 is TGTGCCAGCAGCTTAGGAACAGGATCCTACGAC.